Below, one T cell receptor beta chain is given with its context. This clonotype was observed many times. The specificity of this receptor is unknown. Base quality data are lacking; no much larger clone is found one base away. Only healthy Caucasian donors were included. The twin cohort consisted of three pairs of female monozygotic twins, all aged roughly 18 to 29 years. Using Miltenyi CD45RO+ enrichment and human naive T-cell isolation kits, memory (CD45RO+) and naive T cells were isolated from PBMC. The data originate from a study of identical twins (dated by TCRdb to between 2015 and 2016). The study in broad terms: To test whether fetal clonotypes persist, this study deep-sequenced TCR alpha and beta repertoires from monozygotic twins, from unrelated adults of various ages, and from cord blood. Replicate twin experiments were performed at different times using different library preparation protocols to rule out contamination.

Measured from the cysteine to the phenylalanine, the CDR3 is 15 residues long. The retained sequence is limited to the CDR3, 45 bases, with the frame set at the first base. Here V drops 1 base and J drops 1 base, and the junction holds 1 base not matched to any gene. The germline V gene supplies CDR1 SGHTA and CDR2 FQGNSA. Study-level results and caveats: In monozygotic twins, recombination models systematically underestimated out-of-frame TCR alpha sharing, but the models matched the sharing seen between unrelated individuals. Abundant cord blood beta clonotypes had fewer insertions, young adult naive repertoires showed a similar but weaker trend, and memory repertoires showed no such trend. Conclusions relied on cross-sectional statistical analysis, since the same donors could not be followed over many years. Out-of-frame TCR alpha sequences shared between twins showed an excess of low generation-probability sequences compared with coincidental sharing between unrelated individuals. Zero-insertion analyses could be partly confounded by invariant T cells such as MAIT and iNKT, although diverse VJ usage argued against such confounding for most clonotypes. Excess twin sharing in beta out-of-frame sequences was weaker because fewer shared sequences lowered the signal-to-noise ratio.

Library preparation employed 5' RACE. Reads for this sample came from an Illumina HiSeq 2000. Template switching introduced a universal primer binding site; the final cDNA contained a unique molecular identifier, enabling accurate counting of TCR cDNA molecules. Specific primers in the conserved constant-segment region were used to synthesize first-strand cDNA for TCR alpha and beta chains. To control for contamination, each cDNA library was double barcoded with a SMART-Mk sample barcode plus Illumina barcodes. TruSeq adapter sequences along with Illumina sample barcodes were introduced in two successive PCR steps. The Illumina HiSeq platform was used with custom primers to sequence TCR alpha and beta cDNA libraries. Concerning the study's data processing: Unique molecular identifiers were extracted from raw reads with MiGEC, and CDR3 positions were determined with MiXCR. For each individual, recombination models were inferred using an EM algorithm with the repgenHMM and IGoR tools. The analysis of shared clonotypes was done with the tcR package in R, with sharing normalized by the product of cloneset sizes. To study raw recombination free of thymic and clonal selection effects, out-of-frame nonproductive sequences were analyzed. TCRdb itself trimmed the public reads at Q25 with fastp, ran MiXCR and retained productive beta chains. Rows with a matching CDR3 protein are joined into one entry that keeps the most common DNA and genes. TCRdb, not the authors, supplied the V and J calls. The sample table holds under 300,000 distinct CDR3 sequences, of which approximately 12% were seen once. The biggest ten clones account for about 4.1% of the sample.

This sample was also put to use in a study of yellow fever vaccine responses in identical twins. According to the second study: According to the authors, in identical twins the way T cells responded to vaccination appeared partly convergent and partly personalized. The study precisely tracked vaccine-responding T cell clones in identical twins.

The chain employs TRBV7-2 and TRBJ2-7; TRBD1 matches 10 bases in the middle. The TCR was taken from a woman between 18 and 29 years old in good health. Sequencing was done on a sample of memory (CD45RO+) T cells sorted from blood. The sample's cell subset or site label is to be understood as: CD45RO+ enriched T cells. CDR3 region: CASSLVGQGSYEQYF. The nucleotide sequence reads TGTGCCAGCAGCTTAGTGGGACAGGGGTCCTACGAGCAGTACTTC.